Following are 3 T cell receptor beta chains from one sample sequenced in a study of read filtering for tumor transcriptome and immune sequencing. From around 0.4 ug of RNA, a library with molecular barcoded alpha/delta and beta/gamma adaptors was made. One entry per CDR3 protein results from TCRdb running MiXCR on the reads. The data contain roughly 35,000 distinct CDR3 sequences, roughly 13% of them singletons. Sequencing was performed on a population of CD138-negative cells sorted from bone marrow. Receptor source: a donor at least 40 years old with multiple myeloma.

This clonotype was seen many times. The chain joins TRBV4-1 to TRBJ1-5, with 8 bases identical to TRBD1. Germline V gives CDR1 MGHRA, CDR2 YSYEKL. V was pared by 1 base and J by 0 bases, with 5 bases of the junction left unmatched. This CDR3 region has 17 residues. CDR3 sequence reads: CASSQGWTGISNQPQHF. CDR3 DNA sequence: TGCGCCAGCAGCCAAGGTTGGACAGGGATTAGCAATCAGCCCCAGCATTTT.

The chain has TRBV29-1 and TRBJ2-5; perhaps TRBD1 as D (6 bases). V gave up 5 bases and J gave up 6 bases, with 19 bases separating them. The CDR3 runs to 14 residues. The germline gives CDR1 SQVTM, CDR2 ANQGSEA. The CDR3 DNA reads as TGCAGCGTTTCGGTAGTGGGGGCTATACAGACCCAGTACTTC. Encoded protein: CSVSVVGAIQTQYF.

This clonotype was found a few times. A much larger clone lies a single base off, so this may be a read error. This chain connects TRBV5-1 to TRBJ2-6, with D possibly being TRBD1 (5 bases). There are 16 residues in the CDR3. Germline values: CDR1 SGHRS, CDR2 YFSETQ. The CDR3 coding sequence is TGCGCCAGCAGCCCACCATCAAGCTCTGGGGCCGACGTCCTGACTTTC. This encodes CASSPPSSSGADVLTF.